The 19 T cell receptor beta chains given below trace back to one sample, sequenced in a study of blood T cell repertoires in COVID-19. Libraries were prepared by immunoSEQ multiplex PCR; TCRdb keeps only in-frame clonotypes and omits some of them. This table has about 82,000 clones, 80% appearing once. The sample consisted of peripheral blood. The origin of the receptors is a middle-aged woman with active or convalescent COVID-19.

The genes are TRBV2 and TRBJ2-7; TRBD1 matches 10 bases. There are 12 residues in the CDR3. Germline lookup yields CDR1 SNHLY and CDR2 FYNNEI. Trimming at V came to 6 bases and at J to 9 bases, leaving 5 bases not matched to a gene. The CDR3 protein is CASRDRGIGQYF. In DNA, the CDR3 is TGTGCCAGCAGGGACAGGGGGATCGGGCAGTACTTC.

This sequence joins TRBV4-2 and TRBJ1-6; D is uncertain. Germline CDR1 LGHNA, CDR2 YNFKEQ. V lost 1 base to trimming and J lost 5 bases, with 12 bases between them. This CDR3 contains 16 residues. CDR3 region: CASSQVPTENNSPLHF. CDR3 nucleotides: TGTGCCAGCAGCCAAGTTCCAACAGAAAATAATTCACCCCTCCACTTT.

The rearrangement uses TRBV7-9 and TRBJ1-4, with a weak D call TRBD1 (6 bases). In germline, CDR1 is SEHNR, CDR2 FQNEAQ (reference sequence). CDR3 size: 14 residues. Trimming removed 3 bases at V and 5 bases at J, with 10 bases between. The CDR3 bases are TGTGCCAGCAGCTTTGGACAGTCCAATGAAAAACTGTTTTTT. Residues: CASSFGQSNEKLFF.

The count of this clone is one. The gene calls are TRBV7-2 and TRBJ2-7, with D tentatively TRBD2 (7 bases). CDR3 size: 16 residues. V lost 5 bases and J 4 bases, leaving 21 bases between the germline ends. CDR1 is SGHTA and CDR2 is FQGNSA in the germline V gene. CDR3 loop: CASSRGAAAGGYEQYF. CDR3 sequence (DNA): TGTGCCAGCAGCCGGGGGGCGGCAGCCGGAGGTTACGAGCAGTACTTC. The variable domain in full, completed from reference TRBV7-2 and TRBJ2-7, reads GAGVSQSPSNKVTEKGKDVELRCDPISGHTALYWYRQSLGQGLEFLIYFQGNSAPDKSGLPSDRFSAERTGGSVSTLTIQRTQQEDSAVYLCASSRGAAAGGYEQYFGPGTRLTVT.

This rearrangement joins TRBV7-8 to TRBJ2-1; TRBD2 matches at 13 bases. Unmatched junction bases numbered 6, after V lost 6 bases and J lost 7 bases. This CDR3 region has 15 residues. Germline CDR1 reads SGHVS; CDR2 reads FQNEAQ. The CDR3 nucleotides read TGTGCCAGCAGGTCCGGACTAGCGGGGGCAAATGAGCAGTTCTTC. Residues: CASRSGLAGANEQFF.

The chain joins TRBV12-3 or TRBV12-4 to TRBJ2-3; the D is unclear. The length of the CDR3 is 12 residues. The V and J ends lost 7 bases and 4 bases respectively, with 9 bases between them. The CDR3 region has the DNA TGTGCCAGCAACTCCCGGGCAGATACGCAGTATTTT. Amino acid sequence: CASNSRADTQYF.

The chain joins TRBV7-2 to TRBJ2-1; the match to TRBD2 covers 7 bases. CDR1 and CDR2 (germline): SGHTA, FQGNSA. Unmatched junction bases numbered 5, after V lost 1 base and J lost 5 bases. The CDR3 runs 15 residues. CDR3 sequence (DNA): TGTGCCAGCAGCTTAGATGGACTAGACCACAATGAGCAGTTCTTC. Residues: CASSLDGLDHNEQFF.

The J gene is TRBJ2-5, the V gene TRBV3-1 (or the pseudogene TRBV3-2); 7 bases are shared with TRBD2. Germline V gene data show CDR1 as LGHDT and CDR2 as YNNKEL (reference sequence). The CDR3 contains 16 residues. V shed 2 bases, J shed 2 bases, and the junction held 8 bases outside the gene matches. For the CDR3, the DNA is TGTGCCAGCAGCCAAAGCGGGCGGGGGAGGCAAGAGACCCAGTACTTC. Protein product: CASSQSGRGRQETQYF.

The V and J genes are TRBV2 and TRBJ2-2; TRBD2 aligns across 8 bases. Looked up from germline, CDR1 is SNHLY and CDR2 is FYNNEI. The CDR3 sequence is 14 residues long. V shed 6 bases, J shed 4 bases, and the junction held 4 bases outside the gene matches. The CDR3 nucleotides are TGTGCCAGCAGGGAGCGGGAGCTCACCGGGGAGCTGTTTTTT. Residues: CASRERELTGELFF.

This clone has a count of ten or more. The V and J genes are TRBV9 and TRBJ2-7, with D perhaps TRBD2 (5 bases). Germline V gives CDR1 SGDLS, CDR2 YYNGEE. This CDR3 region has 14 residues. Trimming pared 4 bases from V and 5 bases from J, leaving 16 bases between. CDR3 sequence: CASSPTRTLHEQYF. The CDR3 nucleotides are TGTGCCAGCAGCCCTACAAGGACTCTCCACGAGCAGTACTTC.

The V and J genes are TRBV20-1 and TRBJ2-1; 9 bases line up with TRBD2. Germline V lookup: CDR1 DFQATT, CDR2 SNEGSKA (reference sequence). Unmatched junction bases numbered 6, after V lost 3 bases and J lost 3 bases. The CDR3 loop spans 15 amino acids. The CDR3 nucleotides are TGCAGTGCTAGTCTGCTAGCGGGGCTCTACAATGAGCAGTTCTTC. This encodes CSASLLAGLYNEQFF.

The chain uses TRBV19 and TRBJ1-3; unclear D gene. From germline, CDR1 is LNHDA and CDR2 SQIVND (reference sequence). The CDR3 spans 13 residues. Trimming removed 11 bases at V and 1 base at J, with 12 bases between. CDR3 nucleotides: TGTGCCTCCAGGCGGGGATCTGGAAACACCATATATTTT. This codes for CASRRGSGNTIYF.

This rearrangement joins TRBV5-8 to TRBJ2-1, with D possibly matching TRBD1 (6 bases). The CDR3 spans 15 residues. The germline V and J ends were trimmed by 4 bases and 7 bases, with 18 bases remaining between them. Germline-derived CDR1 and CDR2 are SGHTS and YDEGEE. This chain's CDR3 is CASSAIQGYLNEQFF. The CDR3 coding sequence is TGTGCCAGCAGCGCCATACAGGGATATCTGAATGAGCAGTTCTTC.

The J gene is TRBJ2-1, the V gene TRBV29-1; D possibly corresponds to TRBD2 (5 bases). Per germline, CDR1 SQVTM and CDR2 ANQGSEA. Trimming removed 7 bases at V and 10 bases at J, with 17 bases between. The CDR3 runs 12 residues. As DNA, the CDR3 is TGCAGCGGGACGAGGACGGAGGCAGAGCAGTTCTTC. Residues: CSGTRTEAEQFF.

The chain couples TRBV29-1 to TRBJ1-2; 9 bases match TRBD1. With 3 bases clipped from V and 3 bases from J, the junction kept 5 bases outside the gene matches. The CDR3 extends over 14 amino acids. Germline CDR1 and CDR2: SQVTM and ANQGSEA. The CDR3 loop is CSVEGQGLDYGYTF. The CDR3 DNA sequence: TGCAGCGTTGAGGGACAGGGACTCGACTATGGCTACACCTTC.

The CDR3 region is CASSPIGGFTEAFF. As DNA, the CDR3 is TGTGCCAGCAGTCCTATCGGGGGTTTCACTGAAGCTTTCTTT. The chain couples TRBV28 to TRBJ1-1; D possibly corresponds to TRBD1 (5 bases). Germline values: CDR1 MDHEN, CDR2 SYDVKM. V lost 5 bases to trimming and J lost 4 bases, with 14 bases between them. This CDR3 spans 14 amino acids.

DNA for the CDR3: TGCGCCAGTATACGACAGGGGACCTACTACGAGCAGTACTTC. Translated: CASIRQGTYYEQYF. The chain combines TRBV10-2 with TRBJ2-7; TRBD1 agrees at 8 bases. V was pared by 9 bases and J by 3 bases, with 10 bases of the junction left unmatched. CDR3 length: 14 amino acids. The germline V gene encodes CDR1 WSHSY and CDR2 SAAADI.

This clone showed up just a few times. This chain joins TRBV4-1 and TRBJ1-1; D not certain. Germline loops: CDR1 MGHRA, CDR2 YSYEKL. The CDR3 covers 20 residues. Trimming shortened V by 4 bases and J by 4 bases, and 31 bases separated the two germline ends. In DNA, the CDR3 is TGCGCCAGCAGCCGACCCAGCAGCTTTACTCCGGGTTCCTGGAGCACTGAAGCTTTCTTT. It codes for CASSRPSSFTPGSWSTEAFF.

This chain joins TRBV7-3 and TRBJ2-5; perhaps TRBD1 as D (5 bases). In germline, CDR1 is SGHTA, CDR2 FQGTGA. With 1 base removed from V and 6 bases from J, the gap between germline ends came to 15 bases. This CDR3 contains 15 residues. CDR3 loop: CASSLSADKGKTQYF. In DNA, the CDR3 is TGTGCCAGCAGCTTAAGTGCAGACAAGGGGAAGACCCAGTACTTC.